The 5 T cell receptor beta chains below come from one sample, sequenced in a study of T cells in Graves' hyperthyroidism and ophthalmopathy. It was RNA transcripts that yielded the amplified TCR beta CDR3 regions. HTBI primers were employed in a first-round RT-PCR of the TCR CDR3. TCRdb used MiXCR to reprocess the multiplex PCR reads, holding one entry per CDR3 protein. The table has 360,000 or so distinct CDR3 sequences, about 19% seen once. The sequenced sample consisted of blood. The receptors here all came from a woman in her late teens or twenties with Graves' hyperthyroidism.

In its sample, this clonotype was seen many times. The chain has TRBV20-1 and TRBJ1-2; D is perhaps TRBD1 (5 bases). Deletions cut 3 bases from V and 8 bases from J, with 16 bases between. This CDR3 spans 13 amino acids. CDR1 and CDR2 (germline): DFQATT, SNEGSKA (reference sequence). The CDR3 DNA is TGCAGTGCTAGGTGGGGCAGGGAGGGCGGCTACACCTTC. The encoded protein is CSARWGREGGYTF.

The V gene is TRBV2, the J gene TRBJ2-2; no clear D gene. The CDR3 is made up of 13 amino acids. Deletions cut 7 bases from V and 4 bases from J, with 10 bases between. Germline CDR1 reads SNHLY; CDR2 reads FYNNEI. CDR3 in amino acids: CASKRPSTGELFF. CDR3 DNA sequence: TGTGCCAGCAAGAGACCCAGCACCGGGGAGCTGTTTTTT.

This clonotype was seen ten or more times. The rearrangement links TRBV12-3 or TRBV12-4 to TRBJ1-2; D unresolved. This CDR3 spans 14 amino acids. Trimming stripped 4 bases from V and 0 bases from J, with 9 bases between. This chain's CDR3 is CASSWGSSNYGYTF. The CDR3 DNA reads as TGTGCCAGCAGTTGGGGTTCCTCTAACTATGGCTACACCTTC.

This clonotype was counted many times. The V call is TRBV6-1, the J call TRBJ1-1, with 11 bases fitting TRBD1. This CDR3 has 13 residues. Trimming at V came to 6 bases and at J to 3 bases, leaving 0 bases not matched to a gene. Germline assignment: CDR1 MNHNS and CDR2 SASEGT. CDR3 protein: CASRGQGDTEAFF. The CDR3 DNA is TGTGCCAGCAGGGGACAGGGGGACACTGAAGCTTTCTTT.

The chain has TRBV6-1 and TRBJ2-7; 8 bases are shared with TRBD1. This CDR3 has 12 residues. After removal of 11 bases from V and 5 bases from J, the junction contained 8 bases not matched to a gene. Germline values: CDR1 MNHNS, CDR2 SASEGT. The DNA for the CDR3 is TGTGCCTCCCAGGGGGCGCCCAACGAGCAGTACTTC. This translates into CASQGAPNEQYF.